This T cell receptor beta chain is drawn from a study of T cells in Graves' hyperthyroidism and ophthalmopathy. Study conclusions and caveats: Blood held most thyroid clonotypes expanded above 0.001 frequency.

TCR beta CDR3 sequences were amplified from RNA transcripts. During a first-round RT-PCR of the TCR CDR3, the HTBI primer set was used. TCRdb passed the multiplex PCR reads through MiXCR, listing each CDR3 protein once. The table lists roughly 500,000 distinct CDR3 sequences, around 22% of them singletons. J gave up 7 bases and V 6 bases, and 5 bases lay outside the gene matches. This CDR3 has 14 amino acids. Germline V CDR1 and CDR2: SNHLY, FYNNEI. Note on this clonotype: Its cognate antigen is unknown.

The study included ophthalmopathy patients with Clinical Activity Score at least 3, NOSPECS grade at least 4 and duration under 3 months. This clonotype originated in a woman in her 30s with Graves' ophthalmopathy. Input material: blood. The chain couples TRBV2 to TRBJ2-7, with 14 positions matching TRBD2. CDR3 protein: CASRGLAGAGEQYF. DNA of the CDR3: TGTGCCAGCAGGGGACTAGCGGGGGCGGGGGAGCAGTACTTC.